One T cell receptor beta chain is described in this entry. Its antigen is not identified. PCR used 60 Vbeta primers and 13 Jbeta primers. Per the original methods: In a later analysis, 79 million or so unique TCR beta chains included roughly 11 million shared by two or more donors. The assay was immunoSEQ multiplex PCR, and TCRdb's table has in-frame clones only and misses some. Clone size and V and J calls were adopted from that table, with D and trimming inferred from the DNA. The sample records more than 100,000 clones, around 83% being singletons. The data stem from a study of cytomegalovirus exposure and HLA in healthy donors. Study-wide results and limits: Per published reports, the classifier diagnosed cytomegalovirus status with high specificity and sensitivity. Presence/absence analyses treated sequencing depth as roughly uniform across donors.

J was trimmed by 7 bases and V by 2 bases; bases with no gene match: 8. The CDR3 runs to 15 residues. CDR1 SEHNR and CDR2 FQNEAQ come from the germline V gene (reference sequence). The chain is built from TRBV7-9 and TRBJ2-7; 10 bases fit TRBD1. Sequenced material: PBMCs. The sequence came from a woman in her forties or fifties in good health and CMV-seropositive. The CDR3 DNA is TGTGCCAGCAGCTTAACAAGGACAGGGGGTGAAGAGCAGTACTTC. As protein: CASSLTRTGGEEQYF.